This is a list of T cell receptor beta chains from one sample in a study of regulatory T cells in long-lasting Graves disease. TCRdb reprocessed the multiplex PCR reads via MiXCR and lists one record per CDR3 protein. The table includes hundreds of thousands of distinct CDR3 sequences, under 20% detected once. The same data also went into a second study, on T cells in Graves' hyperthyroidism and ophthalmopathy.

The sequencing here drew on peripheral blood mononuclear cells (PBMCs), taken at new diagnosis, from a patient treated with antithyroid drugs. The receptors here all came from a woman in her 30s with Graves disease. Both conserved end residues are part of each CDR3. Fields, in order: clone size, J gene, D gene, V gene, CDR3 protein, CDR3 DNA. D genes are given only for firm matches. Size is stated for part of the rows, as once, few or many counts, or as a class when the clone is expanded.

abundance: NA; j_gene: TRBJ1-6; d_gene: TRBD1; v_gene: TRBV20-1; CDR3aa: CSARDLASGGNSPLHF; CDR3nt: TGCAGTGCTAGAGATCTTGCGTCAGGGGGAAATTCACCCCTCCACTTT
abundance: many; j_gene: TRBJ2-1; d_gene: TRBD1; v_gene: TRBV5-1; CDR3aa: CASSPTLGTGNEQFF; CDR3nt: TGCGCCAGCAGCCCTACCCTTGGGACAGGGAATGAGCAGTTCTTC
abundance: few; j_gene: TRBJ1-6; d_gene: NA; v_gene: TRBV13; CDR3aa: CASSRQVDNSPLHF; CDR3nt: TGTGCCAGCAGCCGGCAGGTCGATAATTCACCCCTCCACTTT
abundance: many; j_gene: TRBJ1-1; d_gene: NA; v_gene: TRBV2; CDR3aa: CASSTRGKTEAFF; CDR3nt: TGTGCCAGCAGCACACGGGGGAAAACTGAAGCTTTCTTT
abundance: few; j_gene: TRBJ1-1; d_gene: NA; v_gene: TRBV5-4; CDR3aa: CASSSINFAEAFF; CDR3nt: TGTGCCAGCAGCTCGATTAATTTCGCTGAAGCTTTCTTT
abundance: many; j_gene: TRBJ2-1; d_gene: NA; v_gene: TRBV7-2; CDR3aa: CASSPRTSNEQFF; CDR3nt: TGTGCCAGCAGCCCACGTACTAGTAATGAGCAGTTCTTC
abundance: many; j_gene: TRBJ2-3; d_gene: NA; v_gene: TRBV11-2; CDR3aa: CASAASADTQYF; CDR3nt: TGTGCCAGCGCCGCCTCGGCAGATACGCAGTATTTT
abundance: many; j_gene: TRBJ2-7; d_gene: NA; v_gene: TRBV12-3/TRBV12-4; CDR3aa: CASSPRRREQYF; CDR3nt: TGTGCCAGCAGTCCCAGGAGGAGAGAGCAGTACTTC
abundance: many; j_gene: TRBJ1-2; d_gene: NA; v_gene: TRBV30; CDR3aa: CADGPRDDGYTF; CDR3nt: TGTGCAGATGGCCCCAGGGATGATGGCTACACCTTC
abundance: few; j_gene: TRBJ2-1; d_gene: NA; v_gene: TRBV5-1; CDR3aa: CASSLLGPQGSYNEQFF; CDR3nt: TGCGCCAGCAGTTTGTTGGGTCCACAGGGATCTTACAATGAGCAGTTCTTC
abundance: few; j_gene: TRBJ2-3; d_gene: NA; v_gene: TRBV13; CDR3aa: CASSLRGFTDTQYF; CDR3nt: TGTGCCAGCAGCTTAAGGGGTTTCACAGATACGCAGTATTTT
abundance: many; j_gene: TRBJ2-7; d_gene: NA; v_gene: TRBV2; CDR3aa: CASRRGGIYEQYF; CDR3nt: TGTGCCAGCCGGAGGGGAGGTATCTACGAGCAGTACTTC
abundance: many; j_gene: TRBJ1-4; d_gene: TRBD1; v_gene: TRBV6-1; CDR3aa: CASIRGQGATEKLFF; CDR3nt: TGTGCCAGCATTAGAGGACAGGGGGCTACTGAAAAACTGTTTTTT
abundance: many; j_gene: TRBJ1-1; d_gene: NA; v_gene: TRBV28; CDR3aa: CASSFRGWRNTEAFF; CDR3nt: TGTGCCAGCAGTTTTCGGGGATGGAGGAACACTGAAGCTTTCTTT
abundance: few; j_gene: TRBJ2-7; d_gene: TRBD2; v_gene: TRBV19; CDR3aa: CASSGETSGSAYEQYF; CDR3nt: TGTGCCAGTAGTGGAGAGACTAGCGGGTCGGCCTACGAGCAGTACTTC
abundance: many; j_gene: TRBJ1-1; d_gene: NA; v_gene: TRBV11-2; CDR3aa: CASSFSGSRGGTEAFF; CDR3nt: TGTGCCAGCAGTTTCTCGGGTAGTAGAGGGGGCACTGAAGCTTTCTTT
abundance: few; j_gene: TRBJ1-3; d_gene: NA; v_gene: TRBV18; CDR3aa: CASSLQRGHSGNTIYF; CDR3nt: TGTGCCAGCTCATTGCAGCGGGGACACTCTGGAAACACCATATATTTT
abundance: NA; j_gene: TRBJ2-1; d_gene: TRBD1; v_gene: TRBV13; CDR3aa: CASSPPGTARINEQFF; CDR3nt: TGTGCCAGCAGCCCCCCCGGGACAGCGAGAATCAATGAGCAGTTCTTC
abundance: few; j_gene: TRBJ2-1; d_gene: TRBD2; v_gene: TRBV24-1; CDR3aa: CATSDLSGRFPNEQFF; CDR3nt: TGTGCCACCAGTGATTTAAGCGGGAGATTCCCAAATGAGCAGTTCTTC
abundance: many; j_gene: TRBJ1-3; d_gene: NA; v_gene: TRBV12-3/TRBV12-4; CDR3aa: CASSPRFFGQGNTIYF; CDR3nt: TGTGCCAGCAGCCCCCGTTTTTTTGGGCAAGGAAACACCATATATTTT
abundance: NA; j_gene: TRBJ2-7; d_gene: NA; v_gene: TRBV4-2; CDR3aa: CASSQDLEVNYEQYF; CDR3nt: TGTGCCAGCAGCCAAGACCTCGAAGTAAACTACGAGCAGTACTTC
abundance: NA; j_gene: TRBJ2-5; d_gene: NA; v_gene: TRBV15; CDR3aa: CATSPEGSAGETQYF; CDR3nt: TGTGCCACCAGCCCCGAAGGATCCGCGGGGGAGACCCAGTACTTC
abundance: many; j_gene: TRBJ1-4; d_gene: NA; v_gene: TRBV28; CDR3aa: CASSLPGGTNEKLFF; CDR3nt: TGTGCCAGCAGTTTACCGGGTGGGACTAATGAAAAACTGTTTTTT
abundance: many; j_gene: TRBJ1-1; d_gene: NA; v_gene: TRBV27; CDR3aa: CATRTMEEGAFF; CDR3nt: TGTGCCACCAGGACCATGGAGGAGGGAGCTTTCTTT
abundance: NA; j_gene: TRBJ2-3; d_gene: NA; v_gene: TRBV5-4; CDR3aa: CASSQVSGTTRTDTQYF; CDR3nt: TGTGCCAGCAGCCAGGTTTCCGGAACCACCCGCACAGATACGCAGTATTTT
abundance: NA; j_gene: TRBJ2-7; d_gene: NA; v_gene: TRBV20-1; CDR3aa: CGARDLRRGTARPYEQYF; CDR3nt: TGCGGTGCTAGAGATCTGCGCCGGGGGACCGCACGCCCCTACGAGCAGTACTTC
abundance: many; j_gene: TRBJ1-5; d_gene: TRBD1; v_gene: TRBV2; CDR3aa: CASSEPTGVNQPQHF; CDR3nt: TGTGCCAGCAGTGAACCTACAGGGGTAAATCAGCCCCAGCATTTT
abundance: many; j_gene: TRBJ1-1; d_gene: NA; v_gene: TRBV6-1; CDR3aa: CASSAILNTEAFF; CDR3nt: TGTGCCAGCAGTGCGATCCTAAACACTGAAGCTTTCTTT
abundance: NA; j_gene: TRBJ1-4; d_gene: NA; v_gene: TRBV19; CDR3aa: CTTRDHGYNEKLFF; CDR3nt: TGTACCACCAGGGACCATGGCTATAATGAAAAACTGTTTTTT
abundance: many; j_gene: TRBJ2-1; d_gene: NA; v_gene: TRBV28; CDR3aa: CASSLRVREQFF; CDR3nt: TGTGCCAGCAGTTTAAGGGTCCGAGAGCAGTTCTTC
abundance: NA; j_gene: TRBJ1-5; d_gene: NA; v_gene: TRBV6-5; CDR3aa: CASSNSIYSNQPQHF; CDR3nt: TGTGCCAGCAGTAACTCAATATATAGCAATCAGCCCCAGCATTTT
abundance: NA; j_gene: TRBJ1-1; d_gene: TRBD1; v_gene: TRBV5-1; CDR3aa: CASSWGTGRGTEAFF; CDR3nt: TGCGCCAGCAGCTGGGGGACAGGGCGAGGGACTGAAGCTTTCTTT
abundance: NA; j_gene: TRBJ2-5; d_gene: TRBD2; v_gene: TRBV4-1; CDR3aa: CASSQSLLAGGQETQYF; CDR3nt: TGCGCCAGCAGCCAATCCCTTCTTGCGGGAGGGCAAGAGACCCAGTACTTC
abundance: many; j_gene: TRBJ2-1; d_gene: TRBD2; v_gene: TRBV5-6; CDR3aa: CASSLVTSAYNEQFF; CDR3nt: TGTGCCAGCAGCTTGGTCACTAGCGCATACAATGAGCAGTTCTTC
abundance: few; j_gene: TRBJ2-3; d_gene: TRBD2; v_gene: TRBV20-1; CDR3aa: CSAPSGRSINTQYF; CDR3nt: TGCAGTGCTCCGAGCGGGAGGTCTATAAATACGCAGTATTTT
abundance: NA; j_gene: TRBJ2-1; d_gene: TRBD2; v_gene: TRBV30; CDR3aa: CAWSGTSWYEQFF; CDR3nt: TGTGCCTGGAGTGGGACTAGCTGGTATGAGCAGTTCTTC
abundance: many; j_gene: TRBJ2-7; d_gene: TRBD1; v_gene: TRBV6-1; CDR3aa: CASIPLWDRGAQYF; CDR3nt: TGTGCCAGCATCCCACTCTGGGACAGGGGCGCCCAGTACTTC